The clone carrying this TCR beta chain was detected only once. The antigen is not known. The junction departs from germline at one end; a sequencing error may be responsible. Since it is a stray read in a library aimed at alpha chains, this beta chain has a size that is not meaningful. Germline loops: CDR1 SGHNT, CDR2 YYREEE (reference sequence). The CDR3 loop spans 17 amino acids. This sample's time point: sample taken at primary tumor resection. The sample comes from a study of spatial heterogeneity in lung cancer. For the study at large: Across the raw uncorrected reads, a unique TCR and UMI combination was observed, on average, more than ten times. Study-level results: Mutation tallies in tumors tracked expanded intratumoral alpha and beta TCR counts. Estimates put coverage of tumor T cells about 7% for alpha and 13% for beta chains.

TCRdb recomputed calls from the 5' RACE reads with MiXCR, one row per CDR3 protein. The sample lists around 20,000 distinct CDR3 sequences, 8.5% to 10% occurring once. The TCR sequence derives from a female donor with early-stage non-small cell lung cancer. The rearrangement joins TRBV5-4 to TRBJ2-1; 9 bases are a match to TRBD1. The material sequenced was lung tumor tissue, taken at surgery. Here the CDR3 reads CAGSPPRDREIRDEQFF. CDR3 sequence (DNA): TGTGCCGGCAGCCCACCGAGGGACAGGGAGATTAGGGATGAGCAGTTCTTC.